Below, 29 T cell receptor beta chains from the same sample are listed, as sequenced in a study of shared clonotypes between healthy human individuals. Sequenced by immunoSEQ multiplex PCR; TCRdb stores in-frame clones only, minus some. This repertoire shows approximately 320,000 clones, around nine tenths found once; its top ten account for 16%. Input material: memory CD8+ T cells sorted from blood. The sample's subset: CD45RO+ cells pooled with CCR7-negative TemRA cells. Receptors originate from a man aged 18 to 29 in good health.

This clone was found many times. The sample holds other DNA sequences that translate to the same CDR3. This rearrangement joins TRBV11-2 to TRBJ2-7; D gene unclear. Germline V lookup: CDR1 SGHAT, CDR2 FQNNGV. V was clipped by 1 base and J by 3 bases, with 4 bases between them. There are 12 residues in the CDR3. The CDR3 sequence: CASSLASYEQYF. CDR3 in DNA: TGTGCCAGCAGCTTAGCCAGCTACGAGCAGTACTTC.

This chain uses TRBV5-6 with TRBJ1-6; no clear D gene. Germline V lookup: CDR1 SGHDT, CDR2 YYEEEE. There are 13 residues in the CDR3. V dropped 2 bases and J dropped 9 bases, with 9 bases sitting between them. The CDR3 sequence: CASSFREGSPLHF. The CDR3 coding sequence is TGTGCCAGCAGCTTCCGGGAAGGTTCACCCCTCCACTTT.

The J gene is TRBJ2-7, the V gene TRBV13; 7 nucleotides agree with TRBD1. Germline trimming cut 5 bases from V and 4 bases from J; bases unmatched to any gene: 11. Per the germline V gene, CDR1 is PRHDT and CDR2 is FYEKMQ (reference sequence). The CDR3 covers 15 residues. Written as DNA, the CDR3 is TGTGCCAGCAGCGGAGAAGGGCAGGGGGAATACGAGCAGTACTTC. Its translation is CASSGEGQGEYEQYF.

This clone turned up a few times. The chain couples TRBV7-9 to TRBJ2-7, with D possibly being TRBD2 (6 bases). The length of the CDR3 is 11 residues. Trimming took 10 bases from V and 2 from J, leaving 9 bases between them. Germline CDR1 SEHNR, CDR2 FQNEAQ (reference sequence). CDR3 bases: TGTGCCACGGAGGGCCCCTACGAGCAGTACTTC. Translated: CATEGPYEQYF.

At least ten counts were recorded for this clone. This rearrangement joins TRBV6-1 to TRBJ2-7; 7 bases fit TRBD1. The CDR3 runs 14 residues. The V segment lost 1 base and the J segment 0 bases; nucleotides outside the gene matches: 0. In germline, CDR1 is MNHNS, CDR2 SASEGT. The DNA for the CDR3 is TGTGCCAGCAGTGAAGGGGACAGCTCCTACGAGCAGTACTTC. It specifies CASSEGDSSYEQYF.

The gene calls are TRBV10-2 and TRBJ2-2; 7 bases line up with TRBD1. Germline trimming cut 6 bases from V and 4 bases from J; bases unmatched to any gene: 5. This CDR3 has 14 residues. Germline V gives CDR1 WSHSY, CDR2 SAAADI. CDR3 bases: TGCGCCAGCAGAATTAGGACAGGCACCGGGGAGCTGTTTTTT. Encoded protein: CASRIRTGTGELFF.

The chain uses TRBV5-6 and TRBJ2-7; maybe TRBD2 (5 bases). This CDR3 contains 13 residues. Per the germline V gene, CDR1 is SGHDT and CDR2 is YYEEEE. V lost 3 bases, J lost 3 bases, and 10 bases lay in between. CDR3 nucleotide sequence: TGTGCCAGCAGCTATGGAGGCGACTACGAGCAGTACTTC. It yields the protein CASSYGGDYEQYF.

This rearrangement joins TRBV27 to TRBJ2-3; the match to TRBD2 covers 10 bases. V was pared by 2 bases and J by 6 bases, with 8 bases of the junction left unmatched. Germline V gene sequence: CDR1 MNHEY, CDR2 SMNVEV (reference sequence). This CDR3 is 16 amino acids long. The CDR3 bases are TGTGCCAGCAGTTTAAGCGGGGGGGGCTCCGTGGATACGCAGTATTTT. Protein sequence: CASSLSGGGSVDTQYF.

The CDR3 spells CASSLAYNSYGYTF. The CDR3 DNA follows: TGTGCCAGTAGTTTGGCATACAATAGCTATGGCTACACCTTC. V usage is TRBV19 and J usage is TRBJ1-2, with D unresolved. CDR1 LNHDA and CDR2 SQIVND come from the germline V gene (reference sequence). Trimming shortened V by 5 bases and J by 4 bases, and 14 bases separated the two germline ends. The CDR3 sequence is 14 residues long.

This clone was counted ten times or more. The identical CDR3 is also encoded by other nucleotide sequences in the sample. This chain connects TRBV6-1 to TRBJ2-1; D unclear. The CDR3 totals 12 residues. Per the germline V gene, CDR1 is MNHNS and CDR2 is SASEGT. V shed 3 bases and J shed 6 bases, with 6 bases lying between them. The CDR3 DNA reads TGTGCCAGCAGTGAGCCCGGCAATGAGCAGTTCTTC. Translating it yields CASSEPGNEQFF.

This clone came up once. Other DNA variants within this sample encode the same CDR3. This rearrangement joins TRBV9 to TRBJ2-1; 7 nucleotides agree with TRBD2. The V and J ends lost 2 bases and 4 bases, in that order; junction bases with no gene match: 6. The CDR3 runs to 15 residues. From germline, CDR1 is SGDLS and CDR2 YYNGEE. The CDR3 loop is CASSVTGGAYNEQFF. CDR3 DNA sequence: TGTGCCAGCAGCGTCACGGGGGGTGCTTACAATGAGCAGTTCTTC.

The sample holds a few counts of this clone. The chain joins TRBV5-1 to TRBJ2-3; 8 positions match TRBD1. CDR1 SGHRS and CDR2 YFSETQ come from the germline V gene. The CDR3 is 17 amino acids. With 4 bases clipped from V and 2 bases from J, the junction kept 12 bases outside the gene matches. The CDR3 DNA reads as TGCGCCAGCAGCGATTCCCCGGACAGGGTTGACACAGATACGCAGTATTTT. Amino acids: CASSDSPDRVDTDTQYF. Based on the CDR3 plus reference TRBV5-1 and TRBJ2-3, the full variable domain is KAGVTQTPRYLIKTRGQQVTLSCSPISGHRSVSWYQQTPGQGLQFLFEYFSETQRNKGNFPGRFSGRQFSNSRSEMNVSTLELGDSALYLCASSDSPDRVDTDTQYFGPGTRLTVL.

The chain employs TRBV7-2 and TRBJ2-7; no clear D gene. CDR3 size: 11 residues. V gave up 5 bases and J gave up 0 bases, with 2 bases separating them. In germline, CDR1 is SGHTA, CDR2 FQGNSA. The CDR3 nucleotides read TGTGCCAGCAGCCCCTCCTACGAGCAGTACTTC. Translating gives CASSPSYEQYF.

The chain recombines TRBV9 with TRBJ1-1; 8 positions agree with TRBD1. The CDR3 has 15 amino acids. Germline V gives CDR1 SGDLS, CDR2 YYNGEE. The J segment lost 3 bases and the V segment lost 0 bases, leaving 4 bases of the junction unmatched. The CDR3 spells CASSVAGGADTEAFF. CDR3 nucleotide sequence: TGTGCCAGCAGCGTAGCAGGGGGCGCGGACACTGAAGCTTTCTTT.

The CDR3 sequence: CASSQGLAGNEQYF. Here the CDR3 DNA reads TGTGCCAGCAGTCAAGGACTAGCGGGAAATGAGCAGTACTTC. The J gene is TRBJ2-7, the V gene TRBV7-2; 12 bases line up with TRBD2. CDR1 is SGHTA and CDR2 is FQGNSA in the germline V gene. The V and J ends lost 6 bases and 7 bases, in that order; junction bases with no gene match: 7. The CDR3 consists of 14 residues.

The chain recombines TRBV6-1 with TRBJ2-4; 7 positions match TRBD1. Germline V CDR1 and CDR2: MNHNS, SASEGT. This CDR3 is 15 amino acids long. The J segment lost 11 bases and the V segment lost 4 bases, leaving 14 bases of the junction unmatched. The CDR3 coding sequence is TGTGCCAGCAGTGCCCGGACAGGCATCCAGATAGTTCAGTACTTC. Amino acid sequence: CASSARTGIQIVQYF.

V and J are TRBV6-5 and TRBJ1-1; 7 bases map to TRBD1. The CDR3 length is 13 residues. From germline, CDR1 is MNHEY and CDR2 SVGAGI. V lost 6 bases, J lost 8 bases, and 9 bases stayed unmatched. CDR3 coding DNA: TGTGCCAGCAGCACCCCAGACAGGGCGGAAGCTTTCTTT. Its protein product is CASSTPDRAEAFF.

This chain links TRBV7-9 with TRBJ2-1, with a tentative D call TRBD2 (5 bases). The CDR3 length is 17 residues. V was cut by 1 base and J by 4 bases, with 17 bases left in between. Germline CDR1 SEHNR, CDR2 FQNEAQ (reference sequence). CDR3 sequence: CASSLDREGLRYNEQFF. CDR3 nucleotide sequence: TGTGCCAGCAGCTTAGATAGAGAGGGTTTGCGATACAATGAGCAGTTCTTC.

This chain links TRBV4-1 with TRBJ2-1, with TRBD2 matching 14 bases. V gave up 7 bases and J gave up 9 bases; unmatched junction bases: 5. The germline V gene encodes CDR1 MGHRA and CDR2 YSYEKL. The CDR3 spans 14 residues. The CDR3 reads CASTLGTSGSEQFF. CDR3 nucleotide sequence: TGCGCCAGCACCCTGGGGACTAGCGGGAGTGAGCAGTTCTTC.

A note on this clone: Other DNA sequences of this sample code for an identical CDR3. The V call is TRBV27, the J call TRBJ2-3; D may match TRBD1 or TRBD2 (5 bases each). Germline-derived CDR1 and CDR2 are MNHEY and SMNVEV (reference sequence). V lost 1 base to trimming and J lost 1 base, with 6 bases between them. The CDR3 contains 14 residues. The CDR3 region is CASSLLGGTDTQYF. The DNA of the CDR3 is TGTGCCAGCAGTTTATTGGGGGGCACAGATACGCAGTATTTT.

This chain links TRBV10-2 with TRBJ1-5; D might be TRBD1 (6 bases). V was trimmed by 5 bases and J by 2 bases, leaving 16 bases between them. Germline V CDR1 and CDR2: WSHSY, SAAADI. The CDR3 totals 16 residues. CDR3 coding DNA: TGCGCCAGCAGTTTAGAACAGGGATGGGGCAATCAGCCCCAGCATTTT. Translated: CASSLEQGWGNQPQHF.

The CDR3 bases are TGTGCCAGCACCCCTCCCCTCCGGGGGGATAAAAACATTCAGTACTTC. This gives the protein CASTPPLRGDKNIQYF. V usage is TRBV7-9 and J usage is TRBJ2-4, with 7 bases identical to TRBD2. J gave up 4 bases and V 7 bases, and 13 bases lay outside the gene matches. CDR3 length: 16 amino acids. The V gene's germline CDR1 is SEHNR and CDR2 FQNEAQ (reference sequence). The full variable domain, rest sourced from reference TRBV7-9 and TRBJ2-4, is DTGVSQNPRHKITKRGQNVTFRCDPISEHNRLYWYRQTLGQGPEFLTYFQNEAQLEKSRLLSDRFSAERPKGSFSTLEIQRTEQGDSAMYLCASTPPLRGDKNIQYFGAGTRLSVL.

The gene calls are TRBV25-1 and TRBJ2-3, with a weak D call TRBD2 (7 bases). Deletions cut 1 base from V and 10 bases from J, with 21 bases between. Looked up from germline, CDR1 is MGHDK and CDR2 is SYGVNS. This CDR3 spans 16 amino acids. This chain's CDR3 is CASSESGVRGGQAQYF. The CDR3 region has the DNA TGTGCCAGCAGTGAATCAGGAGTAAGGGGGGGTCAGGCGCAGTATTTT.

CDR3 residues: CASSYFAGDYGYTF. The CDR3 nucleotides read TGTGCCAGCAGTTACTTCGCAGGGGACTATGGCTACACCTTC. This chain joins TRBV6-5 and TRBJ1-2; D might be TRBD1 (6 bases). The V end lost 1 base, the J end lost 3 bases, and 9 bases lay between the germline ends. The germline V gene encodes CDR1 MNHEY and CDR2 SVGAGI. The CDR3 is made up of 14 amino acids.

The gene calls are TRBV27 and TRBJ1-4; D might be TRBD1 (6 bases). The germline CDR1 and CDR2 sequences are MNHEY and SMNVEV (reference sequence). The germline V and J ends were trimmed by 6 bases and 1 base, with 6 bases remaining between them. This CDR3 region has 13 residues. In DNA, the CDR3 is TGTGCCAGCAGACAGGGAACTAATGAAAAACTGTTTTTT. It encodes CASRQGTNEKLFF. The whole variable domain, filled in from reference TRBV27 and TRBJ1-4, reads EAQVTQNPRYLITVTGKKLTVTCSQNMNHEYMSWYRQDPGLGLRQIYYSMNVEVTDKGDVPEGYKVSRKEKRNFPLILESPSPNQTSLYFCASRQGTNEKLFFGSGTQLSVL.

The CDR3 DNA reads as TGTGCCAGCAGCTCTCCGACAGGATTGATGGGAAACACCATATATTTT. It codes for CASSSPTGLMGNTIYF. The chain uses TRBV9 and TRBJ1-3; a possible D gene is TRBD1 (6 bases). Germline V CDR1 and CDR2: SGDLS, YYNGEE. V was trimmed by 4 bases and J by 4 bases, leaving 18 bases between them. This CDR3 contains 16 residues.

The gene calls are TRBV21-1 and TRBJ2-2; the tabulated D call, TRBD1, remains unverified against the DNA. TRBV21-1 is flagged as a pseudogene. The CDR3 is 15 amino acids. CDR3 nucleotide sequence: TGTGCCAGCAGCGACGGGACACTTAACACCGGGGAGCTGTTTTTT. Amino acids: CASSDGTLNTGELFF.

The chain carries TRBV11-1 and TRBJ1-1, with D tentatively TRBD1 (5 bases). The V and J ends lost 5 bases and 0 bases respectively, with 13 bases between them. The CDR3 spans 15 residues. Germline CDR1 is SGHAT and CDR2 is FQDESV (reference sequence). The CDR3 bases are TGTGCCAGCAGCCAGACATGGGGCGTGAACACTGAAGCTTTCTTT. It specifies CASSQTWGVNTEAFF.

Note on this clone: The same CDR3 also results from other DNA sequences found in this sample. The chain joins TRBV6-5 to TRBJ2-3; a weak D match, TRBD2 (6 bases). CDR3 length equals 15 residues. With 3 bases removed from V and 0 bases from J, the gap between germline ends came to 10 bases. Germline V gene data show CDR1 as MNHEY and CDR2 as SVGAGI. CDR3 sequence: CASSYLGSSTDTQYF. The CDR3 DNA is TGTGCCAGCAGTTATCTCGGGAGCAGCACAGATACGCAGTATTTT.